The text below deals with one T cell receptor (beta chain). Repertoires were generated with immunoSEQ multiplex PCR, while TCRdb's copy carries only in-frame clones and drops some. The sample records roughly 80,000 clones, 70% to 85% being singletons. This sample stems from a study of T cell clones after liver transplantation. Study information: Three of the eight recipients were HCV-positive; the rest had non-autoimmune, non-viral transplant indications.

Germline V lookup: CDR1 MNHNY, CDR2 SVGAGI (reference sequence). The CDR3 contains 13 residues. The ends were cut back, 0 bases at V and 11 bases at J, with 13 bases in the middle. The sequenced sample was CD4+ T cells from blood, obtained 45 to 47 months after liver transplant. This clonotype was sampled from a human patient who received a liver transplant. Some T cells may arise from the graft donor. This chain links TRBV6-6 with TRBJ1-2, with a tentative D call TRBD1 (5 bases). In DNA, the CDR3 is TGTGCCAGCAGTTACTCGACCCCCAGGGTTTACACCTTC. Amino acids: CASSYSTPRVYTF.